The next 13 T cell receptor beta chains were all read from a single sample in a study of blood T cell repertoires in COVID-19. The data were produced by immunoSEQ multiplex PCR, yet TCRdb's version contains in-frame clones alone and is incomplete. The sample records around 230,000 clones, over 85% being singletons. The specimen sequenced was PBMCs or T cells enriched from blood (not recorded which). The receptors shown here come from a woman aged 30 to 39 with acute COVID-19.

The chain uses TRBV30 and TRBJ1-6; D is unclear. The V end was cut by 0 bases, the J end by 6 bases, with 6 bases between. Germline assignment: CDR1 GTSNPN and CDR2 SVGIG (reference sequence). This CDR3 is 13 amino acids long. The CDR3 sequence is CAWSVPGNSPLHF. The CDR3 bases are TGTGCCTGGAGTGTACCGGGTAATTCACCCCTCCACTTT.

This rearrangement joins TRBV14 to TRBJ1-1; the D is unclear. CDR3 length: 11 amino acids. CDR1 and CDR2 (germline): SGHDN, FVKESK. V was trimmed by 0 bases and J by 12 bases, leaving 8 bases between them. Here the CDR3 reads CASSQETRPFF. CDR3 DNA sequence: TGTGCCAGCAGCCAAGAGACACGGCCTTTCTTT.

This chain uses TRBV10-3 with TRBJ1-6; D unresolved. This CDR3 is built from 13 residues. The V end lost 4 bases, the J end lost 6 bases, and 7 bases lay between the germline ends. Germline V gives CDR1 ENHRY, CDR2 SYGVKD. CDR3 amino acids: CAISGQSNSPLHF. CDR3 bases: TGTGCCATCAGTGGGCAGTCTAATTCACCCCTCCACTTT.

The chain has TRBV6-2 or TRBV6-3 and TRBJ1-5; D not resolved. Germline CDR1 and CDR2: MNHEY and SVGEGT. There are 14 residues in the CDR3. V was pared by 2 bases and J by 3 bases, with 8 bases between. CDR3 in amino acids: CASSYVQNNQPQHF. CDR3 nucleotide sequence: TGTGCCAGCAGTTACGTACAGAACAATCAGCCCCAGCATTTT.

In its sample, this clone was seen a few times. The chain is built from TRBV5-3 and TRBJ1-5; D is perhaps TRBD1 (6 bases). TRBV5-3 is noted as an ORF with a role that remains uncertain. The CDR3 is made up of 15 amino acids. Between the trimmed V and J ends, which lost 7 bases and 6 bases, there was a span of 20 bases. The CDR3 DNA sequence: TGTGCCAGAGCCCCCGATGGGGGCCGTTGTCAGCCCCAGCATTTT. Encoded protein: CARAPDGGRCQPQHF.

This clone has only one observation. The chain links TRBV4-3 to TRBJ2-7; TRBD1 matches 10 bases. J gave up 4 bases and V 3 bases, and 6 bases lay outside the gene matches. Germline V lookup: CDR1 LGHNA, CDR2 YSLEER. The CDR3 is 15 residues long. The CDR3 sequence is CASSHTWTGGYEQYF. The CDR3 DNA sequence: TGCGCCAGCAGCCACACGTGGACAGGGGGATACGAGCAGTACTTC.

This chain joins TRBV7-8 and TRBJ2-2; weak D call: TRBD1 (6 bases). Trimming shortened V by 1 base and J by 7 bases, and 13 bases separated the two germline ends. This CDR3 contains 15 residues. Germline V lookup: CDR1 SGHVS, CDR2 FQNEAQ. The CDR3 coding sequence is TGTGCCAGCAGCTTAGAAATGGGGGCGGTCGGGGAGCTGTTTTTT. Translating it yields CASSLEMGAVGELFF.

The V and J genes are TRBV29-1 and TRBJ2-7, with 9 bases that match TRBD1. V gave up 5 bases and J gave up 4 bases; unmatched junction bases: 6. From germline, CDR1 is SQVTM and CDR2 ANQGSEA. The CDR3 runs to 13 residues. The CDR3 spells CSVLDRGIYEQYF. In DNA, the CDR3 is TGCAGCGTTCTGGACAGGGGAATTTACGAGCAGTACTTC.

This chain links TRBV3-1 (or the pseudogene TRBV3-2) with TRBJ2-7, with 8 bases fitting TRBD1. V gave up 7 bases and J gave up 3 bases; unmatched junction bases: 5. The CDR3 loop spans 13 amino acids. From germline, CDR1 is LGHDT and CDR2 YNNKEL (reference sequence). CDR3 protein: CASTRTGSYEQYF. The CDR3 nucleotides are TGTGCCAGCACCCGGACAGGGAGCTACGAGCAGTACTTC.

The V and J genes are TRBV28 and TRBJ2-7; TRBD1 aligns across 7 bases. V lost 10 bases and J lost 4; bases outside the gene matches: 4. CDR3 size: 11 residues. Germline lookup yields CDR1 MDHEN and CDR2 SYDVKM. In DNA form, the CDR3 reads TGTGCCACGACACAGGGGTACGAGCAGTACTTC. It encodes CATTQGYEQYF.

This chain joins TRBV30 and TRBJ2-3, with TRBD2 matching 10 bases. The CDR3 runs to 14 residues. The ends lost 6 bases at V and 0 bases at J; junction bases unmatched: 3. In germline, CDR1 is GTSNPN, CDR2 SVGIG (reference sequence). This chain's CDR3 is CACSGGLSTDTQYF. In DNA, the CDR3 is TGTGCCTGTAGCGGGGGGCTGAGCACAGATACGCAGTATTTT. The full variable domain, in which reference TRBV30 and TRBJ2-3 provide the parts outside the CDR3, is SQTIHQWPATLVQPVGSPLSLECTVEGTSNPNLYWYRQAAGRGLQLLFYSVGIGQISSEVPQNLSASRPQDRQFILSSKKLLLSDSGFYLCACSGGLSTDTQYFGPGTRLTVL.

The gene calls are TRBV19 and TRBJ1-6, with D possibly being TRBD1 (5 bases). Trimming removed 4 bases from V and 14 bases from J, with 15 bases in between. From germline, CDR1 is LNHDA and CDR2 SQIVND (reference sequence). This CDR3 has 13 amino acids. The DNA for the CDR3 is TGTGCCAGTAGTAGTCAGGGCGTAACGGCCCTCCACTTT. Amino acid sequence: CASSSQGVTALHF.

This clone appeared once. The genes are TRBV7-3 and TRBJ2-5, with D perhaps TRBD1 (6 bases). Germline lookup yields CDR1 SGHTA and CDR2 FQGTGA. The CDR3 has 14 residues. Between the trimmed V and J ends, which lost 4 bases and 4 bases, there was a span of 13 bases. This CDR3 is CASSSSGAGETQYF. The DNA of the CDR3 is TGTGCCAGCAGCTCGTCAGGGGCTGGAGAGACCCAGTACTTC.